This TCR beta chain was found in a study of OX40 agonist ivuxolimab in advanced cancers. Overall study context: Eligibility rules accepted prior anti-PD-1, anti-PD-L1 or anti-CTLA-4 therapy, and roughly 42% had some.

Libraries were prepared by immunoSEQ multiplex PCR; TCRdb keeps only in-frame clonotypes and omits some of them. The sample has roughly 79,000 clones; 85% to 95% are singletons. The germline V gene encodes CDR1 SGDLS and CDR2 YYNGEE. V lost 4 bases, J lost 2 bases, and 16 bases lay in between. This CDR3 contains 15 residues. The study sampled blood at baseline, cycle 4 day 1, and cycle 7 day 1. The sequences come from CD4+ or CD8+ T cells sorted from blood, collected in a trial of the OX40 agonist ivuxolimab. The chain uses TRBV9 and TRBJ2-7, with D unresolved. This clonotype was obtained from an adult with an advanced solid tumor such as melanoma, head and neck, liver or kidney cancer. The CDR3 coding sequence is TGTGCCAGCAGCCCCTCGGACGGAGTTGCCTACGAGCAGTACTTC. This sequence encodes CASSPSDGVAYEQYF.